One sample yielded the 7 T cell receptor beta chains listed below, sequenced in a study of blood T cells in healthy people across ages. With a J-beta primer mix and a sample-barcoded 5' primer, a second PCR ran roughly 6 to 12 cycles. TCRdb itself ran the 5' RACE reads through MiXCR, one entry per CDR3 protein. The sample has approximately 960,000 distinct CDR3 sequences, roughly 28% seen once; the top ten hold more than 8.5%. The same specimen was also included in a second study, on T cells of mothers and their children.

What was sequenced was blood. Every receptor here comes from a woman in her thirties or forties in good health.

This clonotype has only a few counts. This rearrangement joins TRBV14 to TRBJ1-2; D is ambiguous. Trimming cost V 4 bases and J 3 bases, with 12 bases left between them. The CDR3 extends over 14 amino acids. In germline, CDR1 is SGHDN, CDR2 FVKESK. CDR3 protein: CASSPISRDYGYTF. CDR3 sequence (DNA): TGTGCCAGCAGCCCGATCTCAAGGGACTATGGCTACACCTTC. Looking up the rest from reference TRBV14 and TRBJ1-2 gives the full variable domain: EAGVTQFPSHSVIEKGQTVTLRCDPISGHDNLYWYRRVMGKEIKFLLHFVKESKQDESGMPNNRFLAERTGGTYSTLKVQPAELEDSGVYFCASSPISRDYGYTFGSGTRLTVV.

J is TRBJ2-3 and V is TRBV18; tentatively, D is TRBD2 (5 bases). In germline, CDR1 is KGHSH, CDR2 LQKENI. The CDR3 is 15 amino acids. V lost 8 bases and J 0 bases, leaving 15 bases between the germline ends. CDR3 amino acids: CASATTGGSTDTQYF. In DNA form, the CDR3 reads TGTGCCAGCGCTACCACGGGCGGGAGCACAGATACGCAGTATTTT. The full variable domain, rest sourced from reference TRBV18 and TRBJ2-3, is NAGVMQNPRHLVRRRGQEARLRCSPMKGHSHVYWYRQLPEEGLKFMVYLQKENIIDESGMPKERFSAEFPKEGPSILRIQQVVRGDSAAYFCASATTGGSTDTQYFGPGTRLTVL.

In this sample, this clonotype turned up a few times. The V call is TRBV4-3, the J call TRBJ1-5, with a weak D call TRBD1 (6 bases). Germline V gene data show CDR1 as LGHNA and CDR2 as YSLEER. V was trimmed by 4 bases and J by 5 bases, leaving 12 bases between them. CDR3 size: 14 residues. The CDR3 DNA reads as TGCGCCAGCAGCCTCGGACAGTTCGATCAGCCCCAGCATTTT. This translates into CASSLGQFDQPQHF.

A few counts support this clonotype. The rearrangement links TRBV28 to TRBJ2-7, with D maybe TRBD2 (7 bases). Between the trimmed V and J ends, which lost 5 bases and 4 bases, there was a span of 18 bases. Germline lookup yields CDR1 MDHEN and CDR2 SYDVKM. The CDR3 length is 15 residues. This chain's CDR3 is CASSPEGRGGYEQYF. In nucleotides, the CDR3 is TGTGCCAGCAGTCCCGAGGGGAGGGGGGGTTACGAGCAGTACTTC.

This clonotype was observed many times. The chain joins TRBV7-2 to TRBJ2-7, with D unclear. This CDR3 is 12 amino acids long. Trimming removed 5 bases at V and 6 bases at J, with 11 bases between. The germline V gene encodes CDR1 SGHTA and CDR2 FQGNSA. The CDR3 is CASSPPAPEQYF. The CDR3 nucleotides read TGTGCCAGCAGCCCCCCTGCACCCGAGCAGTACTTC.

This clonotype has ten or more counts. The chain combines TRBV3-1 with TRBJ2-5, with 9 bases lining up with TRBD2. V dropped 4 bases and J dropped 2; count of bases not matched to a gene: 8. The germline gives CDR1 LGHDT, CDR2 YNNKEL (reference sequence). The CDR3 covers 16 residues. For the CDR3, the DNA is TGTGCCAGCAGCCCGTACAGAGCGGGGGGACAAGAGACCCAGTACTTC. This encodes CASSPYRAGGQETQYF.

V gene TRBV2 combines with J gene TRBJ2-5; possible D gene TRBD2, 6 bases. CDR3 length: 14 residues. Germline lookup yields CDR1 SNHLY and CDR2 FYNNEI. V was cut by 10 bases and J by 1 base, with 16 bases left in between. CDR3 sequence reads: CANALALVQETQYF. In nucleotides, the CDR3 is TGTGCCAACGCGCTAGCGCTGGTCCAAGAGACCCAGTACTTC.